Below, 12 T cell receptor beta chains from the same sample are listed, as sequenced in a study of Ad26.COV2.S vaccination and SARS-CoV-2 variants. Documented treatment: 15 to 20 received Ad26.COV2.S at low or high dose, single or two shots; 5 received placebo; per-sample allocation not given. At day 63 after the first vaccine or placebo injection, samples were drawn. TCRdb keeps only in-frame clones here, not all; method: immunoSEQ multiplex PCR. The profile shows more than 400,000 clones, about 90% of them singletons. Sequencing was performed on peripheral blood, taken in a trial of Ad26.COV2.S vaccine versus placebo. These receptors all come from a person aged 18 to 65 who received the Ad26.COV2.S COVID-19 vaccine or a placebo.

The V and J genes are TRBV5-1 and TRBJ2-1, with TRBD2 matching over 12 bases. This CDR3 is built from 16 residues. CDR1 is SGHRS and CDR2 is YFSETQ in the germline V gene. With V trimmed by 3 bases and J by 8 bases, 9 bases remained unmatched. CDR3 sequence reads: CASSSLTSGGRDEQFF. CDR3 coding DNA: TGCGCCAGCAGCTCATTAACTAGCGGGGGGAGGGATGAGCAGTTCTTC. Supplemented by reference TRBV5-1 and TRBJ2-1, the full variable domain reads KAGVTQTPRYLIKTRGQQVTLSCSPISGHRSVSWYQQTPGQGLQFLFEYFSETQRNKGNFPGRFSGRQFSNSRSEMNVSTLELGDSALYLCASSSLTSGGRDEQFFGPGTRLTVL.

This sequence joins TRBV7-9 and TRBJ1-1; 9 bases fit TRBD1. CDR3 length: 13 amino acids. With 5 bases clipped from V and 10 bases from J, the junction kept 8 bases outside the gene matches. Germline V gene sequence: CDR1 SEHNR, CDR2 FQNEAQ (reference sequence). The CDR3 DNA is TGTGCCAGCAGCCCCAGGGACAGGGTACTAGCTTTCTTT. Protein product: CASSPRDRVLAFF.

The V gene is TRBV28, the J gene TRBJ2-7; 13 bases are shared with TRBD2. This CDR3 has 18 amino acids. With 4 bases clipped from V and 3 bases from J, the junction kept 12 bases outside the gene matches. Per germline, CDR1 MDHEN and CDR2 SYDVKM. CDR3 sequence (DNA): TGTGCCAGCAGTTCCCCCAAATGGACTAGCGGGGGCCTCTACGAGCAGTACTTC. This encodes CASSSPKWTSGGLYEQYF.

CDR3 in amino acids: CASSLGSGFSYEQYF. The CDR3 nucleotides read TGTGCCAGCAGCTTAGGATCTGGGTTCTCCTACGAGCAGTACTTC. This chain connects TRBV7-2 to TRBJ2-7; no clear D. V lost 1 base, J lost 0 bases, and 10 bases lay in between. Germline-derived CDR1 and CDR2 are SGHTA and FQGNSA. The CDR3 has 15 residues.

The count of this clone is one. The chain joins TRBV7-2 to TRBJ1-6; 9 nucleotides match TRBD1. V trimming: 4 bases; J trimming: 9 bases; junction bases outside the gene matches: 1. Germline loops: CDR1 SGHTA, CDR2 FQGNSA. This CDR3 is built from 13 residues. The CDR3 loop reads CASSSGQGSPLHF. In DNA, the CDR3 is TGTGCCAGCAGCTCGGGACAGGGTTCACCCCTCCACTTT.

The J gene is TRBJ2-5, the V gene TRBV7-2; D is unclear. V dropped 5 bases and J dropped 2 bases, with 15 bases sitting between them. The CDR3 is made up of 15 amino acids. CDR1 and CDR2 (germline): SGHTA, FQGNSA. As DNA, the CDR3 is TGTGCCAGCAGCCCACAGCGTGGCCGACAAGAGACCCAGTACTTC. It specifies CASSPQRGRQETQYF.

The CDR3 sequence: CASSLTGTGSNQPQHF. The CDR3 DNA is TGCGCCAGCAGCTTGACAGGGACAGGTAGCAATCAGCCCCAGCATTTT. V usage is TRBV5-1 and J usage is TRBJ1-5; TRBD1 aligns across 8 bases. The CDR3 runs to 16 residues. Looked up from germline, CDR1 is SGHRS and CDR2 is YFSETQ. J lost 0 bases, V lost 1 base, and 3 bases had no gene match.

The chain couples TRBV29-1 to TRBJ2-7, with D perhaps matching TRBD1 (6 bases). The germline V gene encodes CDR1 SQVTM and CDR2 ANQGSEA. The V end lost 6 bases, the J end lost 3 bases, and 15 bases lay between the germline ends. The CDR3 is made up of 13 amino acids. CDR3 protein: CSVVLGQSYEQYF. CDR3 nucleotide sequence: TGCAGCGTCGTTCTAGGACAGAGCTACGAGCAGTACTTC.

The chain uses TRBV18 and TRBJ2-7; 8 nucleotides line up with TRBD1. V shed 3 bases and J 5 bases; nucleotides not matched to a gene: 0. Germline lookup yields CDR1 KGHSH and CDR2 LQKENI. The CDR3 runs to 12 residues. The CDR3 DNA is TGTGCCAGCTCACCGGACAGGGACGAGCAGTACTTC. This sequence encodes CASSPDRDEQYF. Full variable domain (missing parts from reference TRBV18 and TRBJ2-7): NAGVMQNPRHLVRRRGQEARLRCSPMKGHSHVYWYRQLPEEGLKFMVYLQKENIIDESGMPKERFSAEFPKEGPSILRIQQVVRGDSAAYFCASSPDRDEQYFGPGTRLTVT.

Written as DNA, the CDR3 is TGCGCCAGCAGCGCCCGACCCCAGGTGGCCTACGAGCAGTACTTC. This sequence encodes CASSARPQVAYEQYF. The V call is TRBV4-3, the J call TRBJ2-7; D not resolved. V was trimmed by 5 bases and J by 2 bases, leaving 16 bases between them. This CDR3 is 15 amino acids long. Germline CDR1 LGHNA, CDR2 YSLEER.

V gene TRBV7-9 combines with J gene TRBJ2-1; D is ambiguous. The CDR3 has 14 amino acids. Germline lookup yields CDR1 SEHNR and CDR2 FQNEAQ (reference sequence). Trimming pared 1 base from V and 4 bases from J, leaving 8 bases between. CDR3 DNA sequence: TGTGCCAGCAGCTTAGGAGGTCAATACAATGAGCAGTTCTTC. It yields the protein CASSLGGQYNEQFF. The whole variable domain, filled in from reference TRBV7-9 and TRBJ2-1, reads DTGVSQNPRHKITKRGQNVTFRCDPISEHNRLYWYRQTLGQGPEFLTYFQNEAQLEKSRLLSDRFSAERPKGSFSTLEIQRTEQGDSAMYLCASSLGGQYNEQFFGPGTRLTVL.

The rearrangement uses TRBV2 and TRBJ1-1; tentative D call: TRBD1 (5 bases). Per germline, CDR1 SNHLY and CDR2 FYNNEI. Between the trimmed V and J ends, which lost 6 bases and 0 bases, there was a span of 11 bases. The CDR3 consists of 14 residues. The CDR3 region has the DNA TGTGCCAGCAGCACCACAGGCTTGAACACTGAAGCTTTCTTT. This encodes CASSTTGLNTEAFF.